The clone carrying this T cell receptor (beta chain) was detected a few times. Its antigen is unknown. The sample comes from a study of T cell clones after liver transplantation. Sorting of unstimulated PBMCs yielded separate CD3+CD4+ and CD3+CD8+ fractions. The assay was immunoSEQ multiplex PCR, and TCRdb's table has in-frame clones only and misses some. The sample holds about 24,000 clones, approximately 71% seen once. Overall study findings and caveats: In two subjects, few donor cells limited the measurable donor-reactive repertoire.

The TCR comes from a human donor who received a liver transplant. Sequences were derived from CD4+ T cells from blood, sampled before liver transplant.

Here the CDR3 DNA reads TGTGCCTGGAGAGATAGAATGAACACTGAAGCTTTCTTT. This gives the protein CAWRDRMNTEAFF. The V call is TRBV30, the J call TRBJ1-1, with unresolved D. Trimming left V 3 bases short and J 0 bases short, with 8 bases between. Germline V CDR1 and CDR2: GTSNPN, SVGIG (reference sequence). The CDR3 is 13 amino acids.